The 32 T cell receptor beta chains reported below all come from one sample, sequenced in a study of T cells expressing NK-cell markers. No DNA is given; TCRdb re-called the 5' RACE reads and lists each CDR3 protein once. The sample table sets out under 600,000 distinct CDR3 sequences. Sequencing was carried out using blood T cells: a sorted CD56 or NKG2C T cell subset, CD4+ or CD8+ T cells, or bulk PBMC T cells (not recorded which). These receptor sequences come from a woman in her fifties or sixties in good health.

The chain uses TRBV24-1 and TRBJ2-1. Per the germline V gene, CDR1 is KGHDR and CDR2 is SFDVKD. This CDR3 contains 16 residues. The CDR3 is CATSDWTAHSYNEQFF.

The chain couples TRBV29-1 to TRBJ2-1; TCRdb outputs TRBD1, but without DNA this stays unchecked. Germline-derived CDR1 and CDR2 are SQVTM and ANQGSEA. This CDR3 is built from 13 residues. The CDR3 reads CSRSGAGGNEQFF.

The chain combines TRBV4-2 with TRBJ2-3; the D gene TCRdb calls, TRBD2, cannot be checked with no DNA. The CDR3 extends over 15 amino acids. The germline CDR1 and CDR2 sequences are LGHNA and YNFKEQ. This CDR3 reads CASSRASGMGDTQYF.

The chain employs TRBV4-1 and TRBJ2-1. The germline V gene encodes CDR1 MGHRA and CDR2 YSYEKL. The CDR3 consists of 16 residues. CDR3 residues: CASSQDLGYPWDEQFF.

The gene calls are TRBV3-1 and TRBJ2-5; the D call of TRBD2 rests on TCRdb alone, since no DNA is present to check it. The CDR3 is made up of 17 amino acids. Germline-derived CDR1 and CDR2 are LGHDT and YNNKEL (reference sequence). The CDR3 is CASSQDRLAGAGETQYF.

The chain links TRBV10-1 to TRBJ2-1. The CDR3 loop spans 13 amino acids. Germline CDR1 reads WNHNN; CDR2 reads SYGVQD (reference sequence). Here the CDR3 reads CASSFTLENEQFF.

V gene TRBV24-1 combines with J gene TRBJ2-1; absent DNA, TCRdb's TRBD2 call cannot be checked. This CDR3 contains 15 residues. CDR1 is KGHDR, CDR2 SFDVKD, per germline. CDR3 protein: CATSGPGPPYNEQFF.

This chain's CDR3 is CASSEARDRRAGELFF. The chain has TRBV10-2 and TRBJ2-2; TCRdb's D gene call, TRBD1, goes unchecked for lack of DNA. This CDR3 has 16 amino acids. Germline CDR1 reads WSHSY; CDR2 reads SAAADI.

The CDR3 loop is CASSRAGPDGQYF. The chain joins TRBV7-3 to TRBJ2-7; no DNA is available, so the TRBD2 call from TCRdb remains unchecked. The CDR3 consists of 13 residues. Germline CDR1 reads SGHTA; CDR2 reads FQGTGA.

The V call is TRBV5-1, the J call TRBJ2-1; the D call from TCRdb, TRBD1, cannot be confirmed without DNA. Per germline, CDR1 SGHRS and CDR2 YFSETQ. CDR3 length: 16 amino acids. The CDR3 loop is CASSLAFGGPGGEQSF.

This chain connects TRBV7-3 to TRBJ2-1; TCRdb returns TRBD1, unconfirmable since there is no DNA. The CDR3 is 13 residues long. The germline V gene has CDR1 SGHTA and CDR2 FQGTGA. The CDR3 spells CASSFSQGYEQFF.

J is TRBJ1-1 and V is TRBV12-3 or TRBV12-4; TCRdb's D call, TRBD1, is unchecked because there is no DNA. The CDR3 runs to 12 residues. The CDR3: CASSRGTPEAFF.

The V gene is TRBV6-5, the J gene TRBJ2-6; as DNA is missing, the TRBD1 call by TCRdb cannot be tested. From germline, CDR1 is MNHEY and CDR2 SVGAGI. The CDR3 sequence is 18 residues long. This CDR3 is CASSPRQGADSGANVLTF.

This chain links TRBV29-1 with TRBJ2-7. The CDR3 runs to 12 residues. Germline loops: CDR1 SQVTM, CDR2 ANQGSEA. The CDR3 protein is CSVEDSSYEQYF.

The chain has TRBV5-1 and TRBJ2-6; checking the TCRdb D call of TRBD1 is not possible without DNA. The CDR3 runs to 17 residues. The V gene's germline CDR1 is SGHRS and CDR2 YFSETQ. CDR3 amino acids: CASSSMGRTSGANVLTF. Complete variable domain (other parts from reference TRBV5-1 and TRBJ2-6): KAGVTQTPRYLIKTRGQQVTLSCSPISGHRSVSWYQQTPGQGLQFLFEYFSETQRNKGNFPGRFSGRQFSNSRSEMNVSTLELGDSALYLCASSSMGRTSGANVLTFGAGSRLTVL.

The chain joins TRBV11-3 to TRBJ2-1. The CDR3 runs 15 residues. Germline assignment: CDR1 SGHNT and CDR2 YENEEA. This CDR3 reads CASSLNAAAYNEQFF. Looking up the rest from reference TRBV11-3 and TRBJ2-1 gives the full variable domain: EAGVVQSPRYKIIEKKQPVAFWCNPISGHNTLYWYLQNLGQGPELLIRYENEEAVDDSQLPKDRFSAERLKGVDSTLKIQPAELGDSAVYLCASSLNAAAYNEQFFGPGTRLTVL.

The V gene is TRBV7-9, the J gene TRBJ2-1; TCRdb's assignment of TRBD1 cannot be checked, as there is no DNA. Germline CDR1 SEHNR, CDR2 FQNEAQ (reference sequence). There are 16 residues in the CDR3. CDR3 sequence: CASSLSSGTGYLAGFF. The full variable domain, in which reference TRBV7-9 and TRBJ2-1 provide the parts outside the CDR3, is DTGVSQNPRHKITKRGQNVTFRCDPISEHNRLYWYRQTLGQGPEFLTYFQNEAQLEKSRLLSDRFSAERPKGSFSTLEIQRTEQGDSAMYLCASSLSSGTGYLAGFFGPGTRLTVL.

The chain joins TRBV20-1 to TRBJ1-2; as DNA is missing, the TRBD1 call by TCRdb cannot be tested. The germline V gene has CDR1 DFQATT and CDR2 SNEGSKA (reference sequence). CDR3 length equals 13 residues. CDR3: CSANDDRGDGYTF.

The chain couples TRBV12-3 or TRBV12-4 to TRBJ1-3; the D call of TRBD1 rests on TCRdb alone, since no DNA is present to check it. This CDR3 contains 16 residues. The CDR3 here is CASSLAAGASGNTIYF.

The gene calls are TRBV10-3 and TRBJ1-5. This CDR3 spans 17 amino acids. Germline V gene data show CDR1 as ENHRY and CDR2 as SYGVKD. The CDR3 sequence is CAISERREGSSNQPQHF.

The J gene is TRBJ2-3, the V gene TRBV6-6. The germline CDR1 and CDR2 sequences are MNHNY and SVGAGI (reference sequence). This CDR3 has 15 residues. CDR3 sequence: CASTTSRASTDTQYF.

V gene TRBV4-1 combines with J gene TRBJ1-1. The CDR3 totals 17 residues. The germline gives CDR1 MGHRA, CDR2 YSYEKL. CDR3 amino acids: CASSQVPSRGGNTEAFF.

The chain employs TRBV12-3 or TRBV12-4 and TRBJ2-1; checking the TCRdb D call of TRBD2 is not possible without DNA. The CDR3 is 17 amino acids. CDR3 sequence reads: CASSRPNSGSSRNEQFF.

This chain uses TRBV21-1 with TRBJ2-1; without DNA, the TCRdb call of TRBD1 cannot be checked. TRBV21-1 is marked as a pseudogene. The CDR3 extends over 16 amino acids. This CDR3 is CASSQTGYTFIDEQFF.

This rearrangement joins TRBV12-3 or TRBV12-4 to TRBJ1-5; TCRdb selects TRBD1, and the lack of DNA leaves this call unchecked. This CDR3 spans 15 amino acids. CDR3 sequence reads: CASSLALGGSQPQHF.

The chain combines TRBV12-3 or TRBV12-4 with TRBJ2-3; TCRdb lists TRBD1, though no DNA is available to test this call. This CDR3 has 15 residues. CDR3 sequence: CASNTGDVSTDTQYF.

The chain recombines TRBV27 with TRBJ1-2; absent DNA, TCRdb's TRBD1 call cannot be checked. From germline, CDR1 is MNHEY and CDR2 SMNVEV (reference sequence). The CDR3 covers 15 residues. This CDR3 reads CASSPLRQGAYGYTF.

The rearrangement uses TRBV7-2 and TRBJ2-3; TCRdb picks TRBD1, but there is no DNA to check that call. The CDR3 contains 19 residues. CDR1 is SGHTA, CDR2 FQGNSA, per germline. The CDR3 loop is CASSSTHGLRAPSTDTQYF.

The chain employs TRBV12-3 or TRBV12-4 and TRBJ2-1; the D call from TCRdb, TRBD1, cannot be confirmed without DNA. The length of the CDR3 is 14 residues. The CDR3: CASSFMGVYNEQFF.

The CDR3 region is CASSLVLAESNEQFF. J is TRBJ2-1 and V is TRBV5-1; TCRdb designates TRBD2, a call that cannot be tested without DNA. Per germline, CDR1 SGHRS and CDR2 YFSETQ. The CDR3 covers 15 residues.

V is TRBV3-1 and J is TRBJ2-2; with no DNA, the TCRdb D assignment of TRBD1 cannot be verified. There are 16 residues in the CDR3. CDR1 and CDR2 (germline): LGHDT, YNNKEL (reference sequence). The CDR3 sequence is CASSPYPGQGTGELFF.

The genes are TRBV3-1 and TRBJ2-7; TCRdb calls TRBD1, which cannot be checked without DNA. The CDR3 extends over 15 amino acids. CDR1 is LGHDT and CDR2 is YNNKEL in the germline V gene (reference sequence). CDR3 loop: CASSRQRDRAREQYF.